This T cell receptor (beta chain) was sequenced for a study of persistence of HIV-infected CD4 T cells. Cells were stimulated nonspecifically with anti-CD3/anti-CD28 magnetic beads. Sorting of responding CD4+ T cells relied on upregulated CD40 ligand together with CD69. Inclusion required CMV-positive serology and CD4+ counts above 400 cells/uL. Stimulated PBMCs had first been depleted of CD8+ T cells. Sequencing used immunoSEQ version 4 in survey mode. Libraries were prepared by immunoSEQ multiplex PCR; TCRdb keeps only in-frame clonotypes and omits some of them. The table includes roughly 35,000 clones, roughly 87% detected once. Notes on this clone: As yet, its antigen is unknown.

The CDR3 runs 15 residues. Germline CDR1 SGHRS, CDR2 YFSETQ. V dropped 1 base and J dropped 0 bases, with 11 bases sitting between them. The V call is TRBV5-1, the J call TRBJ2-7; D perhaps matches TRBD1 (6 bases). The receptor was derived from an adult man with HIV who was CMV-seropositive. The sample was CD4+ T cells sorted from PBMCs after approximately 19-hour stimulation, taken from a patient who received antiretroviral therapy. The CDR3 region is CASSLLGGSSYEQYF. The DNA of the CDR3 is TGCGCCAGCAGCTTGCTAGGGGGAAGCTCCTACGAGCAGTACTTC.